The 29 T cell receptor beta chains presented below share a single source sample, sequenced in a study of vaccination and CD4 T cells after COVID-19. Regarding treatment: roughly 11-day PBMC culture with coronavirus spike peptide pools or control peptides (ViraFEST assay). Their recognized antigens are unknown. The Oncomine TCR Beta short-read assay was applied to DNA of cultured CD4+ T cells. One entry per CDR3 protein, called by TCRdb with MiXCR from the PCR reads. The table lists around 18,000 distinct CDR3 sequences, about 60% of them singletons. The material sequenced was CD4+ T cells from blood, cultured in vitro, taken after SARS-CoV-2 vaccination. The source is a human donor who had recovered from COVID-19.

This clonotype was observed a single time. J is TRBJ2-7 and V is TRBV14, with TRBD1 matching 10 bases. CDR1 and CDR2 from the germline V gene are SGHDN and FVKESK. The CDR3 is 15 residues long. V was pared by 4 bases and J by 4 bases, with 7 bases of the junction left unmatched. CDR3 coding DNA: TGTGCCAGCAGCCTTTCCGGACAGGGGGGATACGAGCAGTACTTC. Its protein is CASSLSGQGGYEQYF. The whole variable domain, filled in from reference TRBV14 and TRBJ2-7, reads EAGVTQFPSHSVIEKGQTVTLRCDPISGHDNLYWYRRVMGKEIKFLLHFVKESKQDESGMPNNRFLAERTGGTYSTLKVQPAELEDSGVYFCASSLSGQGGYEQYFGPGTRLTVT.

This chain joins TRBV20-1 and TRBJ2-7, with 7 bases aligning to TRBD2. Germline-derived CDR1 and CDR2 are DFQATT and SNEGSKA (reference sequence). Trimming cost V 3 bases and J 2 bases; bases outside gene matches: 4. CDR3 size: 13 residues. The CDR3 DNA sequence: TGCAGTGCTAGGGGCGGGAGCACCTACGAGCAGTACTTC. It yields the protein CSARGGSTYEQYF.

The rearrangement links TRBV11-3 to TRBJ1-2; D uncertain. CDR1 and CDR2 from the germline V gene are SGHNT and YENEEA. The V and J ends lost 4 bases and 3 bases respectively, with 9 bases between them. The CDR3 consists of 13 residues. The CDR3 bases are TGTGCCAGCAGCTCGCCTCGCTACTATGGCTACACCTTC. Translation gives CASSSPRYYGYTF. The whole variable domain, remainder taken from reference TRBV11-3 and TRBJ1-2, is EAGVVQSPRYKIIEKKQPVAFWCNPISGHNTLYWYLQNLGQGPELLIRYENEEAVDDSQLPKDRFSAERLKGVDSTLKIQPAELGDSAVYLCASSSPRYYGYTFGSGTRLTVV.

The chain combines TRBV6-1 with TRBJ2-2; D is possibly TRBD1 or TRBD2 (5 bases each). The CDR3 length is 14 residues. The V gene lost 2 bases and the J gene lost 5 bases, with 9 bases spanning the gap. Germline assignment: CDR1 MNHNS and CDR2 SASEGT. Here the CDR3 DNA reads TGTGCCAGCAGTGAAAAGGGACGGACCGGGGAGCTGTTTTTT. Its translation is CASSEKGRTGELFF.

In nucleotides, the CDR3 is TGTGCCAGCAGTGAAGGCCCTAGCTCCTATAATTCACCCCTCCACTTT. Amino acids: CASSEGPSSYNSPLHF. The chain joins TRBV2 to TRBJ1-6; the D is unclear. The CDR3 covers 16 residues. Germline V gives CDR1 SNHLY, CDR2 FYNNEI. Trimming pared 1 base from V and 0 bases from J, leaving 7 bases between. Looking up the rest from reference TRBV2 and TRBJ1-6 gives the full variable domain: EPEVTQTPSHQVTQMGQEVILRCVPISNHLYFYWYRQILGQKVEFLVSFYNNEISEKSEIFDDQFSVERPDGSNFTLKIRSTKLEDSAMYFCASSEGPSSYNSPLHFGNGTRLTVT.

The chain couples TRBV6-1 to TRBJ1-1; 8 bases are a match to TRBD1. Germline V lookup: CDR1 MNHNS, CDR2 SASEGT. V lost 4 bases, J lost 4 bases, and 5 bases stayed unmatched. The CDR3 contains 14 residues. In nucleotides, the CDR3 is TGTGCCAGCAGTGGACAGGGGTGGGGCACTGAAGCTTTCTTT. This gives the protein CASSGQGWGTEAFF.

The chain employs TRBV6-4 and TRBJ2-3; D perhaps matches TRBD1 (6 bases). V lost 0 bases, J lost 3 bases, and 16 bases lay in between. CDR3 length: 17 residues. Germline V gives CDR1 MRHNA, CDR2 SNTAGT. CDR3 amino acids: CASSDSRLGTRTDTQYF. The CDR3, as DNA: TGTGCCAGCAGTGACTCGAGACTGGGGACAAGGACAGATACGCAGTATTTT.

CDR3 DNA: TGCAGTGCTATCCCTTTAGCGCCTAGCACAGATACGCAGTATTTT. Translated, it gives CSAIPLAPSTDTQYF. The chain uses TRBV20-1 and TRBJ2-3; D is possibly TRBD2 (5 bases). The CDR3 runs 15 residues. V was pared by 4 bases and J by 0 bases, with 14 bases between. Germline-derived CDR1 and CDR2 are DFQATT and SNEGSKA (reference sequence).

The chain joins TRBV11-2 to TRBJ1-6, with D tentatively TRBD1 (6 bases). Trimming shortened V by 5 bases and J by 10 bases, and 12 bases separated the two germline ends. The germline CDR1 and CDR2 sequences are SGHAT and FQNNGV. The CDR3 covers 13 residues. The CDR3 coding sequence is TGTGCCAGCAGCGTGACAGGACGCTCACCCCTCCACTTT. Protein sequence: CASSVTGRSPLHF.

This sequence joins TRBV27 and TRBJ2-7; D unclear. Per the germline V gene, CDR1 is MNHEY and CDR2 is SMNVEV (reference sequence). The CDR3 covers 12 residues. Deletions cut 6 bases from V and 5 bases from J, with 11 bases between. The CDR3 is CASSWPLDEQYF. The CDR3 DNA is TGTGCCAGCAGCTGGCCCCTTGACGAGCAGTACTTC.

This chain uses TRBV18 with TRBJ2-7; 7 bases line up with TRBD1. In germline, CDR1 is KGHSH, CDR2 LQKENI. The CDR3 consists of 12 residues. The junction had 0 bases not matched to a gene; V was cut back by 3 bases and J by 4 bases. CDR3 in DNA: TGTGCCAGCTCACCGACAGGGTACGAGCAGTACTTC. Translation gives CASSPTGYEQYF.

This chain links TRBV7-9 with TRBJ1-3; TRBD1 is a possible D gene (5 bases). The CDR3 extends over 14 amino acids. V lost 2 bases and J lost 2, with 7 bases in between. Germline V gene sequence: CDR1 SEHNR, CDR2 FQNEAQ (reference sequence). CDR3 nucleotide sequence: TGTGCCAGCAGCTTAATAGGGGCTGGAAACACCATATATTTT. Its translation: CASSLIGAGNTIYF.

The gene calls are TRBV7-8 and TRBJ2-7, with TRBD1 matching over 10 bases. Germline V gene lookup returns CDR1 SGHVS and CDR2 FQNEAQ. The CDR3 runs 16 residues. V shed 5 bases and J 3 bases; nucleotides not matched to a gene: 10. The CDR3 region is CASSPLWTGGSYEQYF. The CDR3 coding sequence is TGTGCCAGCAGCCCCCTCTGGACAGGGGGAAGCTACGAGCAGTACTTC.

In the case of this clonotype: The limits of the CDR3 on the DNA are not certain, so only TCRdb's listed CDR3 is given. The chain uses TRBV27 and TRBJ2-2. CDR1 and CDR2 (germline): MNHEY, SMNVEV (reference sequence). Termini included, the CDR3 measures 15 amino acids. The CDR3 sequence: CASTFTSVRAGELFF.

The chain uses TRBV10-3 and TRBJ1-3; D possibly corresponds to TRBD1 (6 bases). V shed 4 bases and J shed 0 bases, with 10 bases lying between them. The CDR3 extends over 15 amino acids. The germline V gene encodes CDR1 ENHRY and CDR2 SYGVKD. CDR3 amino acids: CAISATGRSGNTIYF. Written as DNA, the CDR3 is TGTGCCATCAGTGCGACAGGCCGCTCTGGAAACACCATATATTTT.

This clonotype has a handful of counts. The DNA is omitted, as the CDR3 cannot be located on it reliably, and the CDR3 follows TCRdb's listing. This chain uses TRBV21-1 with TRBJ1-5; the table gives TRBD1 as D, unverified against the DNA. TRBV21-1 is labeled a pseudogene. Both ends counted, the CDR3 spans 18 residues. CDR3 sequence reads: CASSKVGQGIRSNQPQHF.

This clonotype was counted between two and nine times. The chain combines TRBV6-1 with TRBJ2-1, with D perhaps matching TRBD2 (5 bases). This CDR3 spans 13 amino acids. Germline V lookup: CDR1 MNHNS, CDR2 SASEGT. Trimming shortened V by 9 bases and J by 7 bases, and 16 bases separated the two germline ends. This CDR3 is CASSDWAVNEQFF. The CDR3, as DNA: TGTGCCAGTTCGGACTGGGCCGTGAATGAGCAGTTCTTC.

The chain uses TRBV28 and TRBJ2-3; TRBD1 matches 9 bases. CDR3 length: 15 residues. From germline, CDR1 is MDHEN and CDR2 SYDVKM. The V gene end was trimmed by 6 bases and the J gene end by 0 bases; junction bases not matched to a gene: 4. Here the CDR3 reads CASRTGGVSTDTQYF. The CDR3 coding sequence is TGTGCCAGCAGGACAGGGGGGGTTAGCACAGATACGCAGTATTTT. Supplemented by reference TRBV28 and TRBJ2-3, the full variable domain reads DVKVTQSSRYLVKRTGEKVFLECVQDMDHENMFWYRQDPGLGLRLIYFSYDVKMKEKGDIPEGYSVSREKKERFSLILESASTNQTSMYLCASRTGGVSTDTQYFGPGTRLTVL.

The CDR3 here is CASSLDGHMNTEAFF. For the CDR3, the DNA is TGCGCCAGCAGCTTGGATGGGCACATGAACACTGAAGCTTTCTTT. The chain employs TRBV5-1 and TRBJ1-1; no definite D call. The CDR3 runs to 15 residues. The V gene lost 0 bases and the J gene lost 0 bases, with 9 bases spanning the gap. CDR1 and CDR2 from the germline V gene are SGHRS and YFSETQ.

The chain uses TRBV2 and TRBJ1-1; D ambiguous. The CDR3 is made up of 12 amino acids. Between the trimmed V and J ends, which lost 8 bases and 0 bases, there was a span of 7 bases. Germline V lookup: CDR1 SNHLY, CDR2 FYNNEI. For the CDR3, the DNA is TGTGCCAGCCGACACTTGAACACTGAAGCTTTCTTT. Translation: CASRHLNTEAFF.

The rearrangement joins TRBV19 to TRBJ1-5; 8 nucleotides align to TRBD1. There are 14 residues in the CDR3. Losses at the gene ends were 8 bases for V and 5 bases for J; bases not matched to a gene: 8. The germline CDR1 and CDR2 sequences are LNHDA and SQIVND (reference sequence). DNA for the CDR3: TGTGCCAGTGGACAGGGAGGGGGTCATCAGCCCCAGCATTTT. Translated, it gives CASGQGGGHQPQHF.

This clonotype was counted a single time. This sequence joins TRBV4-2 and TRBJ1-2; D may be TRBD1 (5 bases). The V and J ends lost 0 bases and 6 bases respectively, with 14 bases between them. The CDR3 is 15 residues long. Looked up from germline, CDR1 is LGHNA and CDR2 is YNFKEQ. The CDR3 DNA reads as TGTGCCAGCAGCCAAGAGTGGAAAGGGGCTAATGGCTACACCTTC. This gives the protein CASSQEWKGANGYTF.

The chain is built from TRBV6-2 or TRBV6-3 and TRBJ2-2; D gene uncertain. CDR3 length: 16 residues. V lost 7 bases and J 4 bases, leaving 19 bases between the germline ends. Germline values: CDR1 MNHEY, CDR2 SVGEGT. CDR3 nucleotide sequence: TGTGCCAGCATCCCCACCGGCCGATTGGGCACCGGGGAGCTGTTTTTT. It is translated as CASIPTGRLGTGELFF.

V usage is TRBV4-3 and J usage is TRBJ1-6; no firm D call. Germline assignment: CDR1 LGHNA and CDR2 YSLEER. Trimming cost V 0 bases and J 9 bases, with 6 bases left between them. This CDR3 comprises 13 residues. In nucleotides, the CDR3 is TGCGCCAGCAGCCAAGAGTCTTTTTCACCCCTCCACTTT. The encoded protein is CASSQESFSPLHF.

This clonotype was picked up a small number of times. V gene TRBV18 combines with J gene TRBJ2-5; 11 bases agree with TRBD2. V shed 3 bases and J 2 bases; nucleotides not matched to a gene: 8. CDR1 is KGHSH, CDR2 LQKENI, per germline. The CDR3 spans 17 residues. In nucleotides, the CDR3 is TGTGCCAGCTCACCGCCTACTAGCGGGAGCGGGCAAGAGACCCAGTACTTC. Translation gives CASSPPTSGSGQETQYF.

This clonotype was seen just once. The genes are TRBV6-1 and TRBJ1-3, with unresolved D. Trimming took off 3 bases at V and 1 base at J, with 4 bases between the two ends. CDR3 length: 13 amino acids. Germline V gene data show CDR1 as MNHNS and CDR2 as SASEGT. For the CDR3, the DNA is TGTGCCAGCAGTGACGGATCTGGAAACACCATATATTTT. Amino acids: CASSDGSGNTIYF.

This clonotype turned up a few times. The chain recombines TRBV6-1 with TRBJ2-7, with a tentative D call TRBD1 (6 bases). Germline CDR1 is MNHNS and CDR2 is SASEGT. V lost 8 bases, J lost 2 bases, and 22 bases lay in between. This CDR3 comprises 16 residues. The CDR3 protein is CASSQRGTVQTYEQYF. In nucleotides, the CDR3 is TGTGCCAGCTCTCAAAGGGGGACGGTCCAGACCTACGAGCAGTACTTC.

Here the CDR3 DNA reads TGCAGTGCTACCCACAAAGGGACAGCGAACACTGAAGCTTTCTTT. Amino acid sequence: CSATHKGTANTEAFF. V usage is TRBV20-1 and J usage is TRBJ1-1; 7 positions agree with TRBD1. V was clipped by 4 bases and J by 1 base; unmatched bases: 9. Germline CDR1 DFQATT, CDR2 SNEGSKA (reference sequence). This CDR3 is 15 amino acids long.

Only a few counts were recorded for this clonotype. The chain recombines TRBV7-9 with TRBJ2-7; no reliable D call. Trimming stripped 5 bases from V and 3 bases from J, with 14 bases between. Per germline, CDR1 SEHNR and CDR2 FQNEAQ (reference sequence). CDR3 length: 14 residues. CDR3 sequence (DNA): TGTGCCAGCAGCCCCGGGCCCGAATTCTACGAGCAGTACTTC. Its protein product is CASSPGPEFYEQYF.